This T cell receptor (beta chain) is drawn from a study of T cell responses to AZD1222 COVID-19 vaccine. Concerning this clone: Its antigen is unknown.

Sequencing used immunoSEQ multiplex PCR; TCRdb keeps in-frame clones, though not all of them. The sample lists under 200,000 clones; 88% were seen once. With 3 bases removed from V and 4 bases from J, the gap between germline ends came to 7 bases. Germline V gene sequence: CDR1 DFQATT, CDR2 SNEGSKA (reference sequence). The CDR3 loop spans 11 amino acids. Points from the study as a whole: Only a handful of AZD1222 recipients were seropositive at baseline. Mostly white British, mostly female donors; authors suggested clonal diversity may be underestimated. Spike-wide vaccine-associated CD4 TCRs dominated at 160-218 and 743-854.

The source material was peripheral blood, sampled 28 days after the second AZD1222 dose. The sequence was collected from an adult who received the AZD1222 COVID-19 vaccine. The chain has TRBV20-1 and TRBJ2-7; D unclear. The CDR3, as DNA: TGCAGTGCTAGGAGCATATACGAGCAGTACTTC. Translated: CSARSIYEQYF.